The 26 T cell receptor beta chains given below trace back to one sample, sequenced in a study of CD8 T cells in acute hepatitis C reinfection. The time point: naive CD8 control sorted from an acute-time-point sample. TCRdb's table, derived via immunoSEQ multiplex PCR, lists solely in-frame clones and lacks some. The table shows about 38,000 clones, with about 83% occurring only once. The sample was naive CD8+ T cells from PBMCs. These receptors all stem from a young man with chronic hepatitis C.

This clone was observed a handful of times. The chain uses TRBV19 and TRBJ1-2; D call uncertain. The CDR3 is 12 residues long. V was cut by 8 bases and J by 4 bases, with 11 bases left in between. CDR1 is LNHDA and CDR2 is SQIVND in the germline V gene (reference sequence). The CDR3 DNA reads TGTGCCAGTTCCTCCAGTACCTATGGCTACACCTTC. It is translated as CASSSSTYGYTF.

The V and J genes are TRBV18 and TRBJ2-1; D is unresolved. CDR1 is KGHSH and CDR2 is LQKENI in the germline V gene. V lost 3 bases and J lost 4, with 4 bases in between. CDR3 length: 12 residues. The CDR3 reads CASSPVYNEQFF. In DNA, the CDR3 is TGTGCCAGCTCACCTGTATACAATGAGCAGTTCTTC.

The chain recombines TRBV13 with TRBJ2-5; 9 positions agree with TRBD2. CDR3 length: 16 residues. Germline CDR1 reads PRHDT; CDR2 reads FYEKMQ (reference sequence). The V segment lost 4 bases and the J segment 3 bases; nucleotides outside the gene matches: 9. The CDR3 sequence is CASSSAGGSPKETQYF. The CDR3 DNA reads TGTGCCAGCAGCTCAGCGGGAGGATCCCCTAAAGAGACCCAGTACTTC.

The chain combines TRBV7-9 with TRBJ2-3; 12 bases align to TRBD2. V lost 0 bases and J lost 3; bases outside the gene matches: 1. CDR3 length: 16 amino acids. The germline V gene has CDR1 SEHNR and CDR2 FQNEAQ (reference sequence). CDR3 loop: CASSLATSGRTDTQYF. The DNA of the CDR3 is TGTGCCAGCAGCTTAGCGACTAGCGGGAGAACAGATACGCAGTATTTT.

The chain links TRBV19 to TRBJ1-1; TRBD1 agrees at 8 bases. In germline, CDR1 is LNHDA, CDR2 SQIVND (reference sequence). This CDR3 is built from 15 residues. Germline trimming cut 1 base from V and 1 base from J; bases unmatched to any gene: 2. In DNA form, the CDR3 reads TGTGCCAGTAGTATAGTTGGGACAGGGAACACTGAAGCTTTCTTT. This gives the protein CASSIVGTGNTEAFF. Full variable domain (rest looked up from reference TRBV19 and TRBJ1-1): DGGITQSPKYLFRKEGQNVTLSCEQNLNHDAMYWYRQDPGQGLRLIYYSQIVNDFQKGDIAEGYSVSREKKESFPLTVTSAQKNPTAFYLCASSIVGTGNTEAFFGQGTRLTVV.

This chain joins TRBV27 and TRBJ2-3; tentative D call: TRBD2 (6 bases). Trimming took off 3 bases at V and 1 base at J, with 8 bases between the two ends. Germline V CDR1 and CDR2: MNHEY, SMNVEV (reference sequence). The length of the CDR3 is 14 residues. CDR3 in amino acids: CASSLWEGTDTQYF. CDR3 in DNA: TGTGCCAGCAGTTTGTGGGAGGGCACAGATACGCAGTATTTT.

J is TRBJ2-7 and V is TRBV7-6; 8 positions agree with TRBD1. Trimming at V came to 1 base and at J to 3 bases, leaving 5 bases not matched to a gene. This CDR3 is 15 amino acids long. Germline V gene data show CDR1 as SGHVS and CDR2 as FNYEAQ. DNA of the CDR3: TGTGCCAGCAGCTTAGATCCCACAGGGGGCTACGAGCAGTACTTC. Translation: CASSLDPTGGYEQYF.

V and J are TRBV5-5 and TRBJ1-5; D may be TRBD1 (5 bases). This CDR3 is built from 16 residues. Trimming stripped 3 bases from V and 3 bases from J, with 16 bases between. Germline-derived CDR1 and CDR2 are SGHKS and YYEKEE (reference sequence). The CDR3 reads CASSSLGGSLNQPQHF. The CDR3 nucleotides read TGTGCCAGCAGCTCCCTGGGGGGGAGCCTCAATCAGCCCCAGCATTTT.

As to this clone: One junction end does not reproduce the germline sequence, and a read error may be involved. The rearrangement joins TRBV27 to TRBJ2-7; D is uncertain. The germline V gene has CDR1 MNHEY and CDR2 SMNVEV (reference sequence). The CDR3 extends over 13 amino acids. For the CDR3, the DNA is TGTGCCAGCAGTTTATTCCCCTCCCACGAGCAGTACTTC. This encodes CASSLFPSHEQYF.

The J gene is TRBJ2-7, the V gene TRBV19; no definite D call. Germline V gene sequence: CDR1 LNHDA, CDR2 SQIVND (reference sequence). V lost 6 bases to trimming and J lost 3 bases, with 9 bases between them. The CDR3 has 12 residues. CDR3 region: CASRGYDYEQYF. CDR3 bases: TGTGCCAGTAGAGGGTACGACTACGAGCAGTACTTC. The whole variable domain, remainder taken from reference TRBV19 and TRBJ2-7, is DGGITQSPKYLFRKEGQNVTLSCEQNLNHDAMYWYRQDPGQGLRLIYYSQIVNDFQKGDIAEGYSVSREKKESFPLTVTSAQKNPTAFYLCASRGYDYEQYFGPGTRLTVT.

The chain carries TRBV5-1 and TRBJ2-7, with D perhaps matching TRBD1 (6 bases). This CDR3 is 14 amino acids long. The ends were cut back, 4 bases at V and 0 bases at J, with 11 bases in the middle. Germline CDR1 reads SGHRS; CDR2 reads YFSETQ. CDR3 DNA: TGCGCCAGCAGCGACGGACAGCTCTCCTACGAGCAGTACTTC. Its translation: CASSDGQLSYEQYF.

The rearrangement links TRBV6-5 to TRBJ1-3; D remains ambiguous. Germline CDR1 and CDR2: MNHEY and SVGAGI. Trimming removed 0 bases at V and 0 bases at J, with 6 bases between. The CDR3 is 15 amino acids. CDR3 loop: CASSYSRASGNTIYF. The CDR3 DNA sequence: TGTGCCAGCAGTTACTCGAGGGCCTCTGGAAACACCATATATTTT.

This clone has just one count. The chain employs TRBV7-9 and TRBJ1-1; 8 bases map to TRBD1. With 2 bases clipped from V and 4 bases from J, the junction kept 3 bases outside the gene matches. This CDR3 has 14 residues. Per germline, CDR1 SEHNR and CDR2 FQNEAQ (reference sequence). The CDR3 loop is CASSLNRGATEAFF. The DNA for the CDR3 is TGTGCCAGCAGCTTAAACAGGGGGGCCACTGAAGCTTTCTTT.

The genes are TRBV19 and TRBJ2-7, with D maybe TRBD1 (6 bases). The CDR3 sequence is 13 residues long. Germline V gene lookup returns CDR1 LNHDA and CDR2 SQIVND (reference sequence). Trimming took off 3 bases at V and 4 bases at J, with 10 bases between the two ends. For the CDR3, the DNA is TGTGCCAGTAGTATTTCGACAGGATACGAGCAGTACTTC. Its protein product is CASSISTGYEQYF.

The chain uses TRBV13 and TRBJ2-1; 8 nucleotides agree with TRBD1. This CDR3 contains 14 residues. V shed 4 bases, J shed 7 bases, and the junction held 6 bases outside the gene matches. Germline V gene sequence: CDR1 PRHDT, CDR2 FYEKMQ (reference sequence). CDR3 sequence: CASSSRTGWNEQFF. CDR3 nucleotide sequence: TGTGCCAGCAGCTCCAGGACAGGGTGGAATGAGCAGTTCTTC. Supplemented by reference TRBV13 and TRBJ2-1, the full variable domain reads AAGVIQSPRHLIKEKRETATLKCYPIPRHDTVYWYQQGPGQDPQFLISFYEKMQSDKGSIPDRFSAQQFSDYHSELNMSSLELGDSALYFCASSSRTGWNEQFFGPGTRLTVL.

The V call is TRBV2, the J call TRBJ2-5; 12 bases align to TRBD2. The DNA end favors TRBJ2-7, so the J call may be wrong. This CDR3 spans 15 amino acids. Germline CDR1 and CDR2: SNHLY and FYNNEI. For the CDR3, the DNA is TGTGCCAGCAGTGAAAGGACTAGCGGGATCTACGAGCAGTACTTC. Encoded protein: CASSERTSGIYEQYF.

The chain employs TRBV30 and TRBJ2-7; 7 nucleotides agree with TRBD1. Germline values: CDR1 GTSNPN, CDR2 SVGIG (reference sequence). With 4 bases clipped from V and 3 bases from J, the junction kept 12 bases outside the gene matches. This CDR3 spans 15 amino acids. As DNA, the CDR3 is TGTGCCTGGACCAGCCGACAGGGCGAAATCTACGAGCAGTACTTC. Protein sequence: CAWTSRQGEIYEQYF. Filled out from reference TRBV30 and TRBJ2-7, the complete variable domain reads SQTIHQWPATLVQPVGSPLSLECTVEGTSNPNLYWYRQAAGRGLQLLFYSVGIGQISSEVPQNLSASRPQDRQFILSSKKLLLSDSGFYLCAWTSRQGEIYEQYFGPGTRLTVT.

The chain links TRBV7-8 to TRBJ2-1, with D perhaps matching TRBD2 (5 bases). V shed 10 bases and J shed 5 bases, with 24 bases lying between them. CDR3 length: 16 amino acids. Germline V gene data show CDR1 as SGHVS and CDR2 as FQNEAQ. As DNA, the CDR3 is TGTGCCACCCGCAACCCGACGGTGACTAACAACAATGAGCAGTTCTTC. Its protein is CATRNPTVTNNNEQFF.

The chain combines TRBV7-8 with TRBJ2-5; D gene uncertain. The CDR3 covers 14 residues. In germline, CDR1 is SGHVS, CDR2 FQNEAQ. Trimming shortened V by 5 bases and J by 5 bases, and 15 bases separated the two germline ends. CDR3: CASSPGMGSETQYF. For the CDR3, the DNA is TGTGCCAGCAGCCCTGGTATGGGCTCGGAGACCCAGTACTTC.

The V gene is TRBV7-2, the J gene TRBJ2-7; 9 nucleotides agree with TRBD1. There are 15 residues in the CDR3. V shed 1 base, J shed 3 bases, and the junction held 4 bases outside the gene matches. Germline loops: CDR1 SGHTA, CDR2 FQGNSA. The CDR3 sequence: CASSLVGQGRYEQYF. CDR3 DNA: TGTGCCAGCAGCTTAGTGGGACAGGGTCGCTACGAGCAGTACTTC.

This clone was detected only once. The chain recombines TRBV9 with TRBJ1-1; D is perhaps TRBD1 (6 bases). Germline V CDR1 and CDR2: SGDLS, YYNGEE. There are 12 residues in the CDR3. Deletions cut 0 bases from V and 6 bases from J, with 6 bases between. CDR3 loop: CASSVGGPEAFF. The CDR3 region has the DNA TGTGCCAGCAGCGTAGGGGGGCCTGAAGCTTTCTTT.

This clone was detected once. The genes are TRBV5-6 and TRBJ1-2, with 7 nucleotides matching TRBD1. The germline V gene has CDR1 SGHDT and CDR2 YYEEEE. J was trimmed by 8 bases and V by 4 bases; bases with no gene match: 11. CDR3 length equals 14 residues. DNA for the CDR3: TGTGCCAGCAGCCAAGCTACCGGGACAGTCGGCTACACCTTC. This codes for CASSQATGTVGYTF.

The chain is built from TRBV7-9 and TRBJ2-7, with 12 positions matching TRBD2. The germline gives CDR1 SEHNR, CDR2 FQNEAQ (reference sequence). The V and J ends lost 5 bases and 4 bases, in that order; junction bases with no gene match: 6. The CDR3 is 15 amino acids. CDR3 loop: CASSPTLAGGYEQYF. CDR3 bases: TGTGCCAGCAGCCCCACTCTAGCGGGAGGGTACGAGCAGTACTTC.

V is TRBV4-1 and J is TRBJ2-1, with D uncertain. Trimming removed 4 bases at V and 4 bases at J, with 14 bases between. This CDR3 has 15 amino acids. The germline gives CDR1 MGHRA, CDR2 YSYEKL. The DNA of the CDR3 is TGCGCCAGCAGCCTGACCCAGAATGGGTACAATGAGCAGTTCTTC. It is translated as CASSLTQNGYNEQFF.

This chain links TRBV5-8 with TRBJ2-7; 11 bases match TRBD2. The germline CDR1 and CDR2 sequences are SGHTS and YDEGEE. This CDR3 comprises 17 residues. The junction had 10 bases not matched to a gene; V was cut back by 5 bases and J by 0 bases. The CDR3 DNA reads TGTGCCAGCAGAGGCAGACTCCTAGCGGGGGGCTCCTACGAGCAGTACTTC. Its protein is CASRGRLLAGGSYEQYF.

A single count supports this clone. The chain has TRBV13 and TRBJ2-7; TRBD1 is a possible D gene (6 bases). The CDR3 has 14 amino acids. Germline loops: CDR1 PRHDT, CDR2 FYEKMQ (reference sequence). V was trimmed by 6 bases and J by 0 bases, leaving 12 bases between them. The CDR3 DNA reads TGTGCCAGCAGGGGGGCGGCGCCCTCCTACGAGCAGTACTTC. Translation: CASRGAAPSYEQYF.